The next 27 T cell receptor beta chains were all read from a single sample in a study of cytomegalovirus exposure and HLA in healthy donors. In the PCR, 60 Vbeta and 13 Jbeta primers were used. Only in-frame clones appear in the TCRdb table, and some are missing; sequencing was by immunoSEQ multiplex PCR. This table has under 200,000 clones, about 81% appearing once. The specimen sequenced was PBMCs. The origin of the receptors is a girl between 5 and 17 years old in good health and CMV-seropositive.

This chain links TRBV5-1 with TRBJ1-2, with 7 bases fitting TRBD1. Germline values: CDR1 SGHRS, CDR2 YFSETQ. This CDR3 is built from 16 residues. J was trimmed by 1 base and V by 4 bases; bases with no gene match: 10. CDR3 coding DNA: TGCGCCAGCAGCCTAGGGGGGACAGCGCATAACTATGGCTACACCTTC. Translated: CASSLGGTAHNYGYTF.

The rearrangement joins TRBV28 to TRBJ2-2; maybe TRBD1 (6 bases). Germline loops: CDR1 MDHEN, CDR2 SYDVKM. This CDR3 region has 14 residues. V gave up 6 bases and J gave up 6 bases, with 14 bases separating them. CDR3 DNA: TGTGCCAGCAGCTCGGGACAATCTGCCGGGGAGCTGTTTTTT. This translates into CASSSGQSAGELFF.

The CDR3 region is CASRTIAGRHNEQFF. The CDR3 nucleotides read TGTGCCAGCAGAACGATAGCGGGACGACACAATGAGCAGTTCTTC. This chain uses TRBV19 with TRBJ2-1; 8 bases align to TRBD2. This CDR3 spans 15 amino acids. Germline V gene sequence: CDR1 LNHDA, CDR2 SQIVND (reference sequence). V trimming: 9 bases; J trimming: 5 bases; junction bases outside the gene matches: 12.

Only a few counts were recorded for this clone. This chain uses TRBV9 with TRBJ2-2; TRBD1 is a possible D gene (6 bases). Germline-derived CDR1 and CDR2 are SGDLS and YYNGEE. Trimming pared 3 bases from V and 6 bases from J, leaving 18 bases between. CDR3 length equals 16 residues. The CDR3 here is CASSGMTGSGSGELFF. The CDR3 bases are TGTGCCAGCAGCGGGATGACAGGTTCGGGGTCCGGGGAGCTGTTTTTT.

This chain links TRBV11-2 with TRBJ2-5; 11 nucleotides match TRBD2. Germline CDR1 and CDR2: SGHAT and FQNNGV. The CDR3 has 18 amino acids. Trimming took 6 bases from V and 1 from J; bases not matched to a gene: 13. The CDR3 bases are TGTGCCAGCAGATCTCTAGCGGGGGGCGAGATATTCCAAGAGACCCAGTACTTC. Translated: CASRSLAGGEIFQETQYF.

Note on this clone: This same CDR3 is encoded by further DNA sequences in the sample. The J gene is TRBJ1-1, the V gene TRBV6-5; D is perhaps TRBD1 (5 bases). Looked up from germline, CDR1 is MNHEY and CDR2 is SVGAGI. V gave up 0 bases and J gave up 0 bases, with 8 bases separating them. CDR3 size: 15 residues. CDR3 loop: CASSYSGGMNTEAFF. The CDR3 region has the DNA TGTGCCAGCAGTTACTCGGGGGGGATGAACACTGAAGCTTTCTTT.

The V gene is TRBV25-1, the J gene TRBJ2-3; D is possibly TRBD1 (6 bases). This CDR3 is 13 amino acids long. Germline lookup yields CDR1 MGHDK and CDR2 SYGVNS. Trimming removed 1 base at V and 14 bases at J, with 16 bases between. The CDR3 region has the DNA TGTGCCAGCAGTGAATTATTGGACAGTCCCCCGTATTTT. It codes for CASSELLDSPPYF.

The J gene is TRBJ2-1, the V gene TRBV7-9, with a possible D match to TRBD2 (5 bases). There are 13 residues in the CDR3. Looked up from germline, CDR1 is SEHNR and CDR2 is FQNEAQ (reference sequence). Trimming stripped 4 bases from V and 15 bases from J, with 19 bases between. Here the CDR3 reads CASSSAPHGEGFF. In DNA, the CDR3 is TGTGCCAGCAGCTCCGCCCCCCACGGAGAGGGGTTCTTC.

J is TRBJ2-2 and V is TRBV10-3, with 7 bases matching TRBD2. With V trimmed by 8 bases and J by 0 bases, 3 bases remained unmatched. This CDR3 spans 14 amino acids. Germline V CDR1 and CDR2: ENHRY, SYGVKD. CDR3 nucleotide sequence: TGTGCCATCTCCGGGACTACGAACACCGGGGAGCTGTTTTTT. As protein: CAISGTTNTGELFF.

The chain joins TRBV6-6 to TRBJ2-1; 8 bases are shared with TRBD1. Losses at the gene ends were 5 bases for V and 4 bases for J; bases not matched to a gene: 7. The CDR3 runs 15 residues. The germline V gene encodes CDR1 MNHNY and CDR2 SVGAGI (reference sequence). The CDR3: CASSLRDRIYNEQFF. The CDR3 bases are TGTGCCAGCAGTCTCCGGGACAGGATTTACAATGAGCAGTTCTTC.

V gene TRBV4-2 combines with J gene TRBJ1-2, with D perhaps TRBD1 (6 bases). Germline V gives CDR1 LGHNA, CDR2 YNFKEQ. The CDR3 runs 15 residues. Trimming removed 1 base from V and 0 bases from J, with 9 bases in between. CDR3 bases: TGTGCCAGCAGCCAAGGACAGGCGACTAACTATGGCTACACCTTC. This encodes CASSQGQATNYGYTF.

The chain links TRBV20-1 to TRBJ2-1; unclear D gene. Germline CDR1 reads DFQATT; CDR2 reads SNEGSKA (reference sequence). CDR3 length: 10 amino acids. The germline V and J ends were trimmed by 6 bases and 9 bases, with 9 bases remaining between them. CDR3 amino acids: CSAAHLEQFF. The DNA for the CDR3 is TGCAGTGCAGCCCACCTTGAGCAGTTCTTC.

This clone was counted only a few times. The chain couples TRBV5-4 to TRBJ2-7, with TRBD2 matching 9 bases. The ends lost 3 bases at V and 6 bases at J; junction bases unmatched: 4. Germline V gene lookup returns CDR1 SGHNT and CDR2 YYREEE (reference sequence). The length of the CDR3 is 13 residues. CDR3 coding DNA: TGTGCCAGCAGCTCGATGACTAGCGGCGAGCAGTACTTC. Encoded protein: CASSSMTSGEQYF. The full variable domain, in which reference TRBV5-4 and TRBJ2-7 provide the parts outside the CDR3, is ETGVTQSPTHLIKTRGQQVTLRCSSQSGHNTVSWYQQALGQGPQFIFQYYREEENGRGNFPPRFSGLQFPNYSSELNVNALELDDSALYLCASSSMTSGEQYFGPGTRLTVT.

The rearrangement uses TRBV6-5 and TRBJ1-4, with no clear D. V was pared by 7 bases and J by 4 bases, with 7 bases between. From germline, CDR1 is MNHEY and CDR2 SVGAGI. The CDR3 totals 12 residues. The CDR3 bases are TGTGCCAGCAAGAGGAATAATGAAAAACTGTTTTTT. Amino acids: CASKRNNEKLFF.

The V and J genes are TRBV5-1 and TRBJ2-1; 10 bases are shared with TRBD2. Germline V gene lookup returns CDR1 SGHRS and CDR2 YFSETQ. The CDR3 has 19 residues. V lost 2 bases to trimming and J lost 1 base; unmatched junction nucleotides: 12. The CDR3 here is CASSLSVGTSGISYNEQFF. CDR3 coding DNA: TGCGCCAGCAGCTTAAGCGTCGGCACTAGCGGGATTTCCTACAATGAGCAGTTCTTC.

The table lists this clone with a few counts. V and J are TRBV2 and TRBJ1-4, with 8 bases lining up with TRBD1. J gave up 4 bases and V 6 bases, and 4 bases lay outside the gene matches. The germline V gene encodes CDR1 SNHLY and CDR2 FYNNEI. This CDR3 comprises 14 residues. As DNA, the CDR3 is TGTGCCAGCAGCACACAGGGGGGTAATGAAAAACTGTTTTTT. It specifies CASSTQGGNEKLFF.

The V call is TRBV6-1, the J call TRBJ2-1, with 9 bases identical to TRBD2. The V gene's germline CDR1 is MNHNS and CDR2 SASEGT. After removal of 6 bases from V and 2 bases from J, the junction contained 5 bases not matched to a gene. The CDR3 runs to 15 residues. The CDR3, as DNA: TGTGCCAGCAGCTTAGCGGGAGCCCCCTACAATGAGCAGTTCTTC. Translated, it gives CASSLAGAPYNEQFF.

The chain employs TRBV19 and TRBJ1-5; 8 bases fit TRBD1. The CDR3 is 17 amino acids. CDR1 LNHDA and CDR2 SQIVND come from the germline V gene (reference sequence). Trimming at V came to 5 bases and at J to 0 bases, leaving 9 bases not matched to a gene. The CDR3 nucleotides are TGTGCCAGTAGTGTCGCGGACAGGGCTTTTAGCAATCAGCCCCAGCATTTT. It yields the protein CASSVADRAFSNQPQHF.

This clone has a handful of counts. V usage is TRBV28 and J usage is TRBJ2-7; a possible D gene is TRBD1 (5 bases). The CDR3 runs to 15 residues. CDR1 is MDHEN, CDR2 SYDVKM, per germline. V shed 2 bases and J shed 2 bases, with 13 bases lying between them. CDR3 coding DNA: TGTGCCAGCAGTTTAACATCCACAGGTACCTACGAGCAGTACTTC. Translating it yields CASSLTSTGTYEQYF.

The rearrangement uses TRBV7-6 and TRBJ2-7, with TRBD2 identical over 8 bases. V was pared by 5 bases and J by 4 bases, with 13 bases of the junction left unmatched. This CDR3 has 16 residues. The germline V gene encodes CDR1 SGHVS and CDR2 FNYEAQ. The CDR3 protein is CASSRDPGTSRYEQYF. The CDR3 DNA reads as TGTGCCAGCAGCAGAGACCCAGGGACTAGTAGGTACGAGCAGTACTTC.

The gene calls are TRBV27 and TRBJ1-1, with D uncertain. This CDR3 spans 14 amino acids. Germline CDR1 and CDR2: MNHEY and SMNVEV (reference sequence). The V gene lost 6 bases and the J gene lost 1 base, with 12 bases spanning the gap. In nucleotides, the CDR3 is TGTGCCAGCAGCCCGAATATAGCGAACACTGAAGCTTTCTTT. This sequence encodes CASSPNIANTEAFF.

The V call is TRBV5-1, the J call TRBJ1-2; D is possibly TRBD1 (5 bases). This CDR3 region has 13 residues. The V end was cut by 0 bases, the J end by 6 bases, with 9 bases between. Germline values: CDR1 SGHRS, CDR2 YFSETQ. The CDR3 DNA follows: TGCGCCAGCAGCTTGGGGGGGAGGAATGGCTACACCTTC. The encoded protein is CASSLGGRNGYTF. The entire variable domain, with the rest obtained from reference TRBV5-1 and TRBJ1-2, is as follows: KAGVTQTPRYLIKTRGQQVTLSCSPISGHRSVSWYQQTPGQGLQFLFEYFSETQRNKGNFPGRFSGRQFSNSRSEMNVSTLELGDSALYLCASSLGGRNGYTFGSGTRLTVV.

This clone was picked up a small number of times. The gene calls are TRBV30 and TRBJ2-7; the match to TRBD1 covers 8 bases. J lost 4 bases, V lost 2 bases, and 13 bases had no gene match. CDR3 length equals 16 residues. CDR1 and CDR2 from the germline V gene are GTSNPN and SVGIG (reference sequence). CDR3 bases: TGTGCCTGGAGTAAGTCATGGGACAGGATTATTTACGAGCAGTACTTC. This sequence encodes CAWSKSWDRIIYEQYF.

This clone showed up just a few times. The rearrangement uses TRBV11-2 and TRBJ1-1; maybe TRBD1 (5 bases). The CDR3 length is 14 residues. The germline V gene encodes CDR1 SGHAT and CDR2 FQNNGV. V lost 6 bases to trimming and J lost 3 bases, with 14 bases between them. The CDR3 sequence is CASRSSGEDTEAFF. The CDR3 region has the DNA TGTGCCAGCAGGTCCTCGGGGGAGGACACTGAAGCTTTCTTT.

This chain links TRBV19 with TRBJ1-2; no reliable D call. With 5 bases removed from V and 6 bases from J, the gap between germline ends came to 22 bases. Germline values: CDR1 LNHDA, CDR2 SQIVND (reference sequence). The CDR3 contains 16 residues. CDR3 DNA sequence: TGTGCCAGTAGTCCCCGGGGTGGTATCCTTTTGAATGGCTACACCTTC. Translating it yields CASSPRGGILLNGYTF.

In DNA, the CDR3 is TGTGCCAGCAGCTTGATTCCAGGGGGCCACTATGGCTACACCTTC. As protein: CASSLIPGGHYGYTF. The rearrangement joins TRBV5-4 to TRBJ1-2; TRBD1 aligns across 8 bases. V was clipped by 1 base and J by 3 bases; unmatched bases: 5. CDR3 length: 15 amino acids. Germline V CDR1 and CDR2: SGHNT, YYREEE (reference sequence).

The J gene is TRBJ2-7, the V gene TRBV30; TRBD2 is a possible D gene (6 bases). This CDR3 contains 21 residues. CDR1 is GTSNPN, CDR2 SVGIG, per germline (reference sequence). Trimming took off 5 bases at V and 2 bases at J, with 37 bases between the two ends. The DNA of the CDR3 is TGTGCCTGGGGTAACCGGTGGGGGGAGTCGAGGAGCGGCAGATCTCCCTACGAGCAGTACTTC. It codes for CAWGNRWGESRSGRSPYEQYF.